This T cell receptor beta chain was found in a study of shared clonotypes between healthy human individuals (dated by TCRdb to the early 2020s). For the study in its entirety: The cohort included three men and a couple of women between 18 and 49 years of age. Each donor's leukapheresis produced roughly between about 0.9 and 9.5 billion PBMCs. Different laboratories and diverse techniques were used to prepare libraries and sequence TCR repertoires, to increase sequencing depth and limit assay-specific biases. For each donor, three plates each were used for CD4 naive and CD4 memory, two plates were used for CD8 naive, and one plate was used for CD8 memory. To estimate repertoire size and how much clonotype sharing occurs between individuals, the study deeply sequenced the blood TCR repertoires of several healthy adults. The research as a whole found: Higher generation probabilities were observed for clonotypes shared by all four sorted-subset donors than for non-shared clonotypes. Across several donors, about 4.5% of naive CD4, over 3% of naive CD8, around 2.5% of memory CD4, and about 0.44% of memory CD8 clonotypes were shared. Pairwise subsampling led to the expectation that sequencing depth would affect the degree of clonotype sharing among donors. Because the study included a small number of donors, the genetic and exposure-history diversity represented was limited. Only blood was sampled, and tissue TCR repertoires likely differ from those in blood. Larger estimated clonotype richness was generally found for naive subsets than for memory subsets. Rarefaction of sorted-subset datasets indicated incomplete sequencing despite the large sequencing depth.

TCR CDR3 regions were amplified from genomic DNA by multiplex PCR using the deep immunoSEQ assay. Genomic DNA extracted from each cell subset was distributed evenly over all wells of several immunoSEQ 96-well plates, and each plate served as one replicate. For sorted subsets, about 200 ng genomic DNA, equal to tens of thousands of T cell genomes, was loaded into each replicate PCR. Purified libraries were quantified with a Qubit 3.0 fluorometer, sized on a Bioanalyzer 2100, and re-quantified with the KAPA Library Quantification kit. Every immunoSEQ 96-well plate was sequenced on a dedicated single-read 150-cycle Illumina NextSeq 550 flow cell. As for the authors' bioinformatics: The immunoSEQ output contained only junctional sequences without quality scores, so filtering could not match that applied to full-length reads. Sequences were annotated with PyIR, a Python wrapper for IgBLAST v1.9, using IMGT germline references to assign V/J genes and CDR3. Reads were removed for weak V/J assignments (E-value above 1e-6), missing CDR3, stop codons, out-of-frame junctions, or ambiguous translated residues. A V3J clonotype was defined by an identical inferred V gene, J gene, and CDR3 amino acid sequence. To compute the percentage overlap between repertoires, the number of shared unique clonotypes was divided by the size of the smaller repertoire. Repertoire richness was assessed with RTK rarefaction, the Chao1 estimator, and Recon v2.1 estimates of unobserved clonotypes. Generation probabilities were computed with OLGA for all TCRbeta clonotypes obtained by the gDNA method from several donors. TCRdb took this table from immuneACCESS and kept in-frame rearrangements with V and J called. Such tables lack part of the clones; where checked against another copy, unresolved V genes explain under half of the gap, and the rest is unexplained. D and trimming come from the DNA, and the V and J calls and clone size come from that table. Present in this sample are more than 500,000 clones, approximately 95% of which were seen just once. The top ten constitute about 0.11% of the sample.

To note about this clone: The antigen it binds to is not known. The sample holds no much larger clone one base away, and base qualities are not on file.

CD8 naive samples consisted of CD45RO-negative cells that were positively selected for CCR7, yielding a CD45RA+CCR7+ population without TemRA cells. The donors were healthy, HIV-negative adults who had no recently reported acute infections or vaccinations. Every donor was a Caucasian adult residing in Nashville, Tennessee, USA. After blood collection by leukapheresis, PBMCs were isolated using Ficoll-Histopaque density gradient centrifugation and then cryopreserved in the vapor phase of liquid nitrogen. Purity and quantity of every magnetically sorted T cell population were checked by analytical flow cytometry. Each sorted fraction had its genomic DNA isolated and then quantified by UV absorbance on a Nanodrop 2000c. The germline V gene sets CDR1 to SGDLS and CDR2 to YYNGEE. The germline ends are 12 bases apart after V is trimmed by 4 bases and J by 1 base. The CDR3 starts with the cysteine, ends with the phenylalanine, and has 15 residues. Only the CDR3 DNA is retained, 45 bases long and in frame from the first base.

The sample taken for sequencing was naive CD8+ T cells sorted from blood. The sample's cell subset or site label is to be understood as: CD45RA+CCR7+. This sequence originates from a woman aged 25-40 years in good health. The rearrangement combines TRBV9 with TRBJ2-1; the D gene is perhaps TRBD1 or TRBD2, each of them matching over 6 bases. The sequenced DNA is TGTGCCAGCAGCTCCGGGGGCGGTTCCTACAATGAGCAGTTCTTC. Its amino acids are CASSSGGGSYNEQFF.